Only a few counts were recorded for the clone carrying this T cell receptor (beta chain). CDR1 ENHRY and CDR2 SYGVKD come from the germline V gene. V lost 3 bases and J 6 bases, leaving 12 bases between the germline ends. The CDR3 totals 14 residues. The record originates from a study of blood T cell repertoires in COVID-19. About the research overall: Specimens from acute and convalescent COVID-19 originated in the United States, Italy and Spain. PBMCs, B-cell-depleted T cells, or T cells were the source of the cDNA or gDNA that made up the material.

In the authors' methods: Amplification of reference gene primers was used by the study to estimate nucleated cell counts. Repertoires were generated with immunoSEQ multiplex PCR, while TCRdb's copy carries only in-frame clones and drops some. V and J calls and clone size are those listed in that table; D and trimming were worked out from the DNA. The table lists approximately 210,000 clones, around 89% of them singletons, with more than 1.5% in the top ten. The rearrangement joins TRBV10-3 to TRBJ2-1, with D perhaps matching TRBD2 (6 bases). Sequences were obtained from peripheral blood. The TCR originated in a man between 65 and 85 years old with acute or convalescent COVID-19. Here the CDR3 reads CAISETSLGNEQFF. CDR3 DNA: TGTGCCATCAGTGAAACTAGCTTAGGCAATGAGCAGTTCTTC.